This TCR beta chain was profiled in a study of blood T cell repertoires in COVID-19. Whole-study context: Italy, Spain and the United States were the sources of the convalescent and acute COVID-19 samples. The analysed material was cDNA or gDNA that came from T cells, B-cell-depleted T cells, or PBMCs.

Authors' analysis steps: Amplifying reference gene primers gave estimates of nucleated cell counts. Using immunoSEQ multiplex PCR, the repertoire was profiled, and TCRdb retains in-frame clones only, with some absent. For V, J and clone size, that table is used; D and trimming come from the DNA. The repertoire holds roughly 290,000 clones, with roughly 86% as singletons. Germline loops: CDR1 LGHDT, CDR2 YNNKEL (reference sequence). J gave up 1 base and V 4 bases, and 9 bases lay outside the gene matches. The CDR3 length is 16 residues. The TCR comes from a young woman who had recovered from COVID-19. This chain joins TRBV3-1 (or the pseudogene TRBV3-2) and TRBJ2-7; 8 nucleotides align to TRBD1. Material: peripheral blood. The CDR3: CASSRGGQEGSYEQYF. The CDR3, as DNA: TGTGCCAGCAGCCGAGGGGGACAGGAGGGGTCCTACGAGCAGTACTTC.